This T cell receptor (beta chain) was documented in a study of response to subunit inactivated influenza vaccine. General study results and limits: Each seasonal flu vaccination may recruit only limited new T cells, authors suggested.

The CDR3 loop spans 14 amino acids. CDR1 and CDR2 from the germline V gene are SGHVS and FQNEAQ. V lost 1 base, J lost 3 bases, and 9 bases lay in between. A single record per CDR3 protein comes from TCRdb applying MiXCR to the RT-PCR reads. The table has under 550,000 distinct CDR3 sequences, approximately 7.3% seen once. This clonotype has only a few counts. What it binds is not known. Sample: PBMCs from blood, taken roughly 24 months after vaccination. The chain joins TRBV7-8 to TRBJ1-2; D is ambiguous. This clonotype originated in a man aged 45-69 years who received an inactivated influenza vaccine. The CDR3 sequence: CASSLETVYYGYTF. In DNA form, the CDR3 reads TGTGCCAGCAGCTTAGAGACTGTGTACTATGGCTACACCTTC.